This T cell receptor (beta chain) emerged from a study of T cell responses to AZD1222 COVID-19 vaccine. This clone was found once. The data were produced by immunoSEQ multiplex PCR, yet TCRdb's version contains in-frame clones alone and is incomplete. This sample yields fewer than 30,000 clones, of which more than 70% are seen a single time; about 5.3% belongs to the top ten. The germline gives CDR1 MNHEY, CDR2 SVGAGI. V lost 2 bases and J 1 base, leaving 6 bases between the germline ends. This CDR3 is 14 amino acids long. The chain carries TRBV6-5 and TRBJ1-5; no clear D gene. This receptor was identified in an adult in good health. Specimen: peripheral blood, collected on day 0 of AZD1222 vaccination. CDR3 sequence (DNA): TGTGCCAGCAGTTACGGGCGGAGCAATCAGCCCCAGCATTTT. It yields the protein CASSYGRSNQPQHF.